This T cell receptor beta chain was sequenced in a study of shared clonotypes between healthy human individuals. Across the study: Those who served as donors were a couple of women and three men between the ages of 18 and 49. Per donor, CD8 memory used one plate, CD8 naive used two, CD4 memory used three and CD4 naive used three.

The material for each subset, its genomic DNA, was split evenly across several immunoSEQ plates. The table came from immunoSEQ multiplex PCR; TCRdb's copy has only in-frame clones and leaves some out. The table shows around 980,000 clones, with around 82% occurring only once. Comment on this clone: The junction and the germline gene differ at one end; a read error may be behind it.

The study drew its donors from healthy HIV-negative adults without recent acute infections or vaccinations. The sequencing sample was made of memory CD4+ T cells from PBMCs. Subset in this sample: CD45RA-negative fraction. This clonotype was sampled from a man younger than 35 in good health. Some clones in this sample may be carry-over from other donors' samples.

The CDR3 sequence: CASSLGLGLAAPWDF. The CDR3 DNA reads TGTGCCAGCAGCTTAGGGTTGGGACTAGCGGCCCCCTGGGACTTC. The gene calls are TRBV7-7 and TRBJ2-5; 11 bases are a match to TRBD2. Per germline, CDR1 SSHAT and CDR2 FNYEAQ (reference sequence). CDR3 length: 15 amino acids.